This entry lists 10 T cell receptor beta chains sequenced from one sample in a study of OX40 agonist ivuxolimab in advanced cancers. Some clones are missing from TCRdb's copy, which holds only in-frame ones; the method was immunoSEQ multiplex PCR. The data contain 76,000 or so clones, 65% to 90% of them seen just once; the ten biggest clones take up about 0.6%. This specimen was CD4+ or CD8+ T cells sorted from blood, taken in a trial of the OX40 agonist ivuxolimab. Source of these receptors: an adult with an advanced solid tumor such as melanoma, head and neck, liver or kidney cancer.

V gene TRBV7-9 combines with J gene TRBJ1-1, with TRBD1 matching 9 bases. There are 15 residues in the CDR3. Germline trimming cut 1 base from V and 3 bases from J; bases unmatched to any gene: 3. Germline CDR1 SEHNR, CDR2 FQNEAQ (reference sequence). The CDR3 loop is CASSLGDRAYTEAFF. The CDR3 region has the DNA TGTGCCAGCAGCTTAGGGGACAGGGCCTACACTGAAGCTTTCTTT.

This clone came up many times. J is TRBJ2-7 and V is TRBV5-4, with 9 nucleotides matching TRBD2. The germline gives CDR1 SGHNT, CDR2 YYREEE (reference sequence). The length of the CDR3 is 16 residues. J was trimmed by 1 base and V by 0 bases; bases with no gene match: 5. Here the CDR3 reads CASSLVGLAGSYEQYF. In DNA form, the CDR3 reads TGTGCCAGCAGCTTGGTTGGCCTAGCGGGGTCCTACGAGCAGTACTTC.

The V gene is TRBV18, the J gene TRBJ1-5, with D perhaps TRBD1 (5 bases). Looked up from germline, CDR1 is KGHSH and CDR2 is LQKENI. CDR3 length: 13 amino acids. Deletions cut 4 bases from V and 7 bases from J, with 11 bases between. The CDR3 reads CASSRGRDQPQHF. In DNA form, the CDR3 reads TGTGCCAGCTCACGTGGAAGGGACCAGCCCCAGCATTTT.

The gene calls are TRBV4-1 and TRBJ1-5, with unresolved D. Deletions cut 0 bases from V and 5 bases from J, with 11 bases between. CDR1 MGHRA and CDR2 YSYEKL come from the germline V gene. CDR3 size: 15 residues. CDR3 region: CASSQDPGDYQPQHF. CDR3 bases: TGCGCCAGCAGCCAAGATCCTGGGGATTATCAGCCCCAGCATTTT.

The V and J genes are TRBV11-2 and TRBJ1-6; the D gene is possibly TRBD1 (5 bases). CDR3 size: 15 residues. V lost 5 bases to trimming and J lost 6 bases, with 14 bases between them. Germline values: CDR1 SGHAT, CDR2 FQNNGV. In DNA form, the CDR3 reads TGTGCCAGCAGCGAGCAGACAGTTGGTAATTCACCCCTCCACTTT. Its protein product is CASSEQTVGNSPLHF.

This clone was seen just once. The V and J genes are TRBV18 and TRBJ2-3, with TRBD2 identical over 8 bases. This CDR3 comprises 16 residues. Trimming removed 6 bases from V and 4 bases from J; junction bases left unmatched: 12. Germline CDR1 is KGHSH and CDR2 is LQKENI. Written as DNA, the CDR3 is TGTGCCAGCTCCCCGAACGGGGGGGGGATCCCAGATACGCAGTATTTT. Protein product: CASSPNGGGIPDTQYF. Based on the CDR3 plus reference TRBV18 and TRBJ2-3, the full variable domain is NAGVMQNPRHLVRRRGQEARLRCSPMKGHSHVYWYRQLPEEGLKFMVYLQKENIIDESGMPKERFSAEFPKEGPSILRIQQVVRGDSAAYFCASSPNGGGIPDTQYFGPGTRLTVL.

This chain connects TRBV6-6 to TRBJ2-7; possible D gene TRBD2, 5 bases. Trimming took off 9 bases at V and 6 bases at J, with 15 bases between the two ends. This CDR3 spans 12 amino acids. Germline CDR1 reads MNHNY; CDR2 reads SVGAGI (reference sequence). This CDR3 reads CASSKREAEQYF. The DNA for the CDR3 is TGTGCCAGTTCCAAGAGGGAAGCCGAGCAGTACTTC.

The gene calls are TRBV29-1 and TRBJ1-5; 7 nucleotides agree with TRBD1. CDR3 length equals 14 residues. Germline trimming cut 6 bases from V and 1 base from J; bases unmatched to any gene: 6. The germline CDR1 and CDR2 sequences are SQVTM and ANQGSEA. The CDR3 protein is CSVAGTASNQPQHF. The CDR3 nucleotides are TGCAGCGTCGCCGGGACAGCGAGCAATCAGCCCCAGCATTTT. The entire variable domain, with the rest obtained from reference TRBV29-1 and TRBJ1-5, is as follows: SAVISQKPSRDICQRGTSLTIQCQVDSQVTMMFWYRQQPGQSLTLIATANQGSEATYESGFVIDKFPISRPNLTFSTLTVSNMSPEDSSIYLCSVAGTASNQPQHFGDGTRLSIL.

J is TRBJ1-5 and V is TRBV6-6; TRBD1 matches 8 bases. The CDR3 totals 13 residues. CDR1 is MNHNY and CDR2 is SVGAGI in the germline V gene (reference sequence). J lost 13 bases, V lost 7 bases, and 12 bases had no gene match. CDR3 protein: CASNGQGGLGQHF. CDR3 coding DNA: TGTGCCAGCAATGGACAGGGAGGCCTAGGACAGCATTTT.

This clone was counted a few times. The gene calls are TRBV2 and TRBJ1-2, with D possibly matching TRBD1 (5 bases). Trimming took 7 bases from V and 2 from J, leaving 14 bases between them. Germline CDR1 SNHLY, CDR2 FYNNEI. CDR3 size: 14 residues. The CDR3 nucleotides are TGTGCCAGCAAACCCAGGGACCTAAACTATGGCTACACCTTC. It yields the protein CASKPRDLNYGYTF.